The clone carrying this T cell receptor beta chain was seen only a few times. TCRdb re-called the 5' RACE reads through MiXCR, storing one row per CDR3 protein. The repertoire holds hundreds of thousands of distinct CDR3 sequences, with 20% as singletons. The CDR3 has 14 amino acids. Trimming shortened V by 5 bases and J by 6 bases, and 14 bases separated the two germline ends. Germline CDR1 and CDR2: LGHNA and YNFKEQ. This specimen belongs to a study of T-cell memory formation after mild COVID-19. The source material was PBMCs or a T cell subset sorted from them (not recorded which). The chain couples TRBV4-2 to TRBJ2-1; no reliable D call. The clonotype originates from an adult woman who had mild COVID-19 (a few samples of this study predate the infection). Cell type and time point are not known. The CDR3 nucleotides are TGTGCCAGCAGCTCTTTCGGACCCGGCAATGAGCAGTTCTTC. Translating it yields CASSSFGPGNEQFF.